These 27 T cell receptor beta chains were sequenced from one sample in a study of CD4 and CD8 cells across lung adenocarcinoma regions. TCRdb analysed the PCR reads with MiXCR anew, one entry per CDR3 protein. The sample yields 9,500 to 13,000 distinct CDR3 sequences, roughly 51% seen once. Sequencing input: CD8+ T cells from the margin of a lung tumor. These receptors were obtained from a male donor with lung adenocarcinoma. The CD4 and CD8 labels of this study may be unreliable.

The chain joins TRBV11-3 to TRBJ2-7; D remains ambiguous. CDR1 SGHNT and CDR2 YENEEA come from the germline V gene. CDR3 length equals 13 residues. V was shortened by 0 bases and J by 11 bases, with 14 bases between the two germline ends. The CDR3 DNA sequence: TGTGCCAGCAGCTTAGATACGGGCCAGCGCGAGTACTTC. It encodes CASSLDTGQREYF.

In the case of this clonotype: The junction does not match germline at one end; this may be a read error. This chain joins TRBV6-1 and TRBJ2-3, with D perhaps TRBD1 (6 bases). Germline lookup yields CDR1 MNHNS and CDR2 SASEGT. CDR3 length: 14 amino acids. CDR3 sequence reads: CASNGGRNTDTQYF. CDR3 nucleotide sequence: TGTGCCAGCAATGGGGGCCGGAACACAGATACCCAGTACTTT.

The V and J genes are TRBV27 and TRBJ1-2; D call uncertain. Germline loops: CDR1 MNHEY, CDR2 SMNVEV (reference sequence). This CDR3 comprises 15 residues. V was trimmed by 5 bases and J by 0 bases, leaving 13 bases between them. CDR3 sequence: CASSIKREANYGYTF. In DNA, the CDR3 is TGTGCCAGCAGTATCAAACGGGAAGCTAACTATGGCTACACCTTC.

Concerning this clonotype: A read error may produce the germline difference seen at one junction end. The chain links TRBV12-3 or TRBV12-4 to TRBJ2-1, with TRBD2 identical over 11 bases. This CDR3 spans 16 amino acids. CDR3 DNA: TGTGCCAGCAGTTTTGAAACTAGCGGGAGCTACAATGCGCAGTTCTTT. Translation gives CASSFETSGSYNAQFF.

This chain links TRBV6-1 with TRBJ1-2; possibly TRBD1 for D (5 bases). CDR3 size: 12 residues. Germline V gene lookup returns CDR1 MNHNS and CDR2 SASEGT. Trimming removed 9 bases from V and 4 bases from J, with 12 bases in between. CDR3 coding DNA: TGTGCCAGTTCGGCAGGGCTCTATGGCTACACCTTC. It specifies CASSAGLYGYTF.

This clonotype was observed many times. The chain has TRBV6-5 and TRBJ2-7; TRBD1 matches at 10 bases. Germline lookup yields CDR1 MNHEY and CDR2 SVGAGI. With 6 bases clipped from V and 3 bases from J, the junction kept 5 bases outside the gene matches. The CDR3 extends over 14 amino acids. The CDR3 region has the DNA TGTGCCAGCAGAAAAGGACAGGGGGACTACGAGCAGTACTTC. As protein: CASRKGQGDYEQYF.

This clonotype was picked up many times. The chain carries TRBV11-3 and TRBJ2-3; D not resolved. The length of the CDR3 is 14 residues. The V gene's germline CDR1 is SGHNT and CDR2 YENEEA. Trimming stripped 1 base from V and 0 bases from J, with 5 bases between. The CDR3 loop reads CASSLGISTDTQYF. The CDR3 DNA is TGTGCCAGCAGCTTAGGGATTAGCACAGATACGCAGTATTTT.

The chain links TRBV11-3 to TRBJ2-3; D ambiguous. The germline V gene encodes CDR1 SGHNT and CDR2 YENEEA. V was pared by 2 bases and J by 6 bases, with 12 bases between. The CDR3 covers 14 residues. The CDR3 spells CASSLPQDGDTQYF. The CDR3 nucleotides are TGTGCCAGCAGCTTACCCCAGGACGGGGATACGCAGTATTTT.

As regards this clonotype: One end of the junction does not line up with germline, which may come from a read error. This chain uses TRBV6-4 with TRBJ2-3; 11 nucleotides agree with TRBD2. The CDR3 is 16 residues long. Germline CDR1 and CDR2: MRHNA and SNTAGT. CDR3 DNA: TGTGCCAGCAGTGACTCGAAACTAGCGGGAGTTAATACGCAGTTTTTC. As protein: CASSDSKLAGVNTQFF.

This clonotype was seen repeatedly, ten times or more. The genes are TRBV27 and TRBJ2-1; 8 bases map to TRBD2. The germline gives CDR1 MNHEY, CDR2 SMNVEV (reference sequence). V shed 6 bases, J shed 0 bases, and the junction held 4 bases outside the gene matches. The CDR3 consists of 15 residues. The CDR3: CASRISGSSYNEQFF. In DNA form, the CDR3 reads TGTGCCAGCAGGATAAGCGGGAGCTCCTACAATGAGCAGTTCTTC.

The CDR3 DNA is TGTGCCAGCAGTGAGAAGGGGGGTTCCTACAATGAGCAGTTCTTC. Protein sequence: CASSEKGGSYNEQFF. The chain is built from TRBV6-4 and TRBJ2-1; tentatively, D is TRBD1 or TRBD2 (6 bases each). CDR1 is MRHNA and CDR2 is SNTAGT in the germline V gene. The V end was cut by 3 bases, the J end by 1 base, with 10 bases between. The CDR3 sequence is 15 residues long.

The chain links TRBV6-4 to TRBJ2-5; maybe TRBD2 (6 bases). The DNA end is more similar to TRBJ2-1, so the J call may be wrong. The CDR3 loop spans 15 amino acids. Germline V gives CDR1 MRHNA, CDR2 SNTAGT. The CDR3 protein is CASSEGRWDINEQFF. DNA for the CDR3: TGTGCCAGCAGTGAAGGGAGGTGGGATATCAATGAGCAGTTCTTC.

As for this clonotype: Sequence at one end of the junction differs from germline and may be a read error. V is TRBV27 and J is TRBJ2-1; D call uncertain. The DNA end lines up better with TRBJ2-7; the J call may be wrong. CDR1 and CDR2 (germline): MNHEY, SMNVEV (reference sequence). The CDR3 covers 14 residues. The CDR3: CASSFRASSSEQYF. The CDR3 bases are TGTGCCAGCAGTTTCCGGGCCTCCTCCTCCGAGCAGTACTTC.

This clonotype was recorded many times. V usage is TRBV4-1 and J usage is TRBJ2-3; TRBD1 matches 11 bases. The CDR3 contains 16 residues. Germline V gene sequence: CDR1 MGHRA, CDR2 YSYEKL. The V and J ends lost 3 bases and 4 bases, in that order; junction bases with no gene match: 6. Written as DNA, the CDR3 is TGCGCCAGCAGCCAGGGGGACAGGGGGGACGCAGATACGCAGTATTTT. Translated, it gives CASSQGDRGDADTQYF.

In this sample, this clonotype turned up a few times. V gene TRBV27 combines with J gene TRBJ2-1, with D perhaps TRBD1 (6 bases). Gene TRBJ2-7 matches the end of the DNA better, so the J call may be wrong. Germline-derived CDR1 and CDR2 are MNHEY and SMNVEV (reference sequence). The CDR3 runs to 14 residues. CDR3 in DNA: TGTGCCAGCAGTTTGAGGACAGCGGACTACGAGCAGTACTTC. Its protein is CASSLRTADYEQYF.

In regard to this clonotype: A junction boundary mismatches the germline segment, possibly from a read error. The chain uses TRBV5-3 and TRBJ1-5; D ambiguous. TRBV5-3 is filed as an ORF, its function uncertain. The CDR3 sequence is 16 residues long. This CDR3 reads CARSLQESYSNQPQHF. The CDR3 region has the DNA TGTGCCAGAAGCCTGCAGGAATCCTATAGCAATCAGCCCCAGCACTTT.

This clonotype was counted many times. The chain has TRBV25-1 and TRBJ1-2; D ambiguous. The CDR3 contains 14 residues. The V and J ends lost 3 bases and 7 bases respectively, with 15 bases between them. The V gene's germline CDR1 is MGHDK and CDR2 SYGVNS. The CDR3 region is CASSENLAISGYTF. CDR3 sequence (DNA): TGTGCCAGCAGTGAGAACCTAGCCATAAGTGGCTACACCTTC.

This clonotype was found a few times. The rearrangement joins TRBV30 to TRBJ2-3; no firm D call. This CDR3 has 16 amino acids. Germline V gene lookup returns CDR1 GTSNPN and CDR2 SVGIG (reference sequence). Trimming took off 0 bases at V and 1 base at J, with 14 bases between the two ends. CDR3 amino acids: CAWSVIGSRGTDTQYF. In DNA, the CDR3 is TGTGCCTGGAGTGTCATAGGCAGTAGAGGCACAGATACGCAGTATTTT.

As concerns this clonotype: This CDR3 fails to terminate in the conserved phenylalanine or tryptophan, so it likely reflects a read error. This chain links TRBV11-3 with TRBJ2-5; 7 bases are shared with TRBD2. The last part of the DNA fits TRBJ2-1 better; the J call may be wrong. The length of the CDR3 is 15 residues. Germline V CDR1 and CDR2: SGHNT, YENEEA. CDR3 region: CASSRGLVPQETQFS. The CDR3, as DNA: TGTGCCAGCAGTCGCGGACTAGTCCCACAAGAGACCCAGTTCTCG.

In its sample, this clonotype ranks as medium-sized (0.01 to 0.1%). DNA of the CDR3: TGTGCCAGCAGTTACAGCCCTGCGGGGGGGATCTATAATGAGCAGTTCTTC. It specifies CASSYSPAGGIYNEQFF. The gene calls are TRBV6-2 or TRBV6-3 and TRBJ2-1; the match to TRBD2 covers 9 bases. Germline V gives CDR1 MNHEY, CDR2 SVGEGT. Losses at the gene ends were 2 bases for V and 7 bases for J; bases not matched to a gene: 12. The CDR3 runs to 17 residues.

This clonotype was seen more than once but under ten times. The rearrangement links TRBV24-1 to TRBJ1-1; D unclear. The V end lost 0 bases, the J end lost 5 bases, and 6 bases lay between the germline ends. CDR1 KGHDR and CDR2 SFDVKD come from the germline V gene. CDR3 length equals 13 residues. The CDR3 DNA sequence: TGTGCCACCAGTGATTTGCGAGGGACTGAAGCTTTCTTT. This encodes CATSDLRGTEAFF.

This clonotype was seen a few times. V gene TRBV4-1 combines with J gene TRBJ1-4, with D perhaps matching TRBD1 (5 bases). Looked up from germline, CDR1 is MGHRA and CDR2 is YSYEKL. V was clipped by 1 base and J by 4 bases, with 16 bases between them. CDR3 length: 17 amino acids. CDR3 sequence: CASSQASSRGLNEKLFF. CDR3 DNA: TGCGCCAGCAGCCAAGCCTCCTCCCGGGGACTTAATGAAAAACTGTTTTTT.

In DNA, the CDR3 is TGTGCCAGCAGCCACCCACTAGCGGCCGATTACAATGAGCAGTTCTTC. Encoded protein: CASSHPLAADYNEQFF. The J gene is TRBJ2-1, the V gene TRBV14; TRBD2 matches 8 bases. This CDR3 region has 16 residues. Germline V lookup: CDR1 SGHDN, CDR2 FVKESK. Trimming cost V 3 bases and J 4 bases; bases outside gene matches: 8.

A word on this clonotype: The junction departs from the called germline gene at one end, perhaps through a read error. The V gene is TRBV6-1, the J gene TRBJ2-3; D possibly matches TRBD1 or TRBD2 (7 bases each). This CDR3 has 14 residues. Germline V gene data show CDR1 as MNHNS and CDR2 as SASEGT. CDR3 sequence: CAARGGADPDTQYF. For the CDR3, the DNA is TGTGCGGCCAGGGGGGGCGCTGACCCAGATACCCAGTATTTT.

This clonotype was recorded many times. This rearrangement joins TRBV5-1 to TRBJ2-3; no clear D. Trimming pared 0 bases from V and 0 bases from J, leaving 5 bases between. Germline V gene data show CDR1 as SGHRS and CDR2 as YFSETQ. This CDR3 spans 14 amino acids. Here the CDR3 reads CASSLGVSTDTQYF. The CDR3, as DNA: TGCGCCAGCAGCTTGGGGGTTAGCACAGATACGCAGTATTTT.

The genes are TRBV7-2 and TRBJ2-3; the D gene is possibly TRBD1 (5 bases). The CDR3 length is 15 residues. Trimming shortened V by 5 bases and J by 11 bases, and 23 bases separated the two germline ends. Germline V CDR1 and CDR2: SGHTA, FQGNSA. DNA of the CDR3: TGTGCCAGCAGCCCTTTGTATGGGGCCTACAATGAGCAGTATTTT. Translation gives CASSPLYGAYNEQYF.

Points on this clonotype: At one boundary the junction diverges from the germline segment, which might be a read error. The chain has TRBV10-1 and TRBJ2-5, with 7 bases lining up with TRBD2. CDR1 and CDR2 (germline): WNHNN, SYGVQD (reference sequence). CDR3 length: 14 amino acids. The CDR3 DNA reads as TGCGCGGGCACCGGGGGGAGAGCCAAAGAGACCCAGTATTTC. Protein product: CAGTGGRAKETQYF.